Listed below are T cell receptor beta chains from one sample, sequenced in a study of beta chain features in type 1 diabetes. The data were produced by immunoSEQ multiplex PCR, yet TCRdb's version contains in-frame clones alone and is incomplete. The profile shows around 600,000 clones, roughly 12% of them singletons. Material for sequencing was naive CD4+ T cells from blood. These receptors all stem from a man aged 25-45 years with type 1 diabetes. Each CDR3 is given with its conserved first and last residue. A D gene is named only where the DNA matches it firmly. Expanded clones get a size class; other rows say once, few or many, or leave the size out.

v_call: TRBV7-8; d_call: -; j_call: TRBJ2-3; clone_size: few; cdr3_aa: CASSRLGSGAQYF; cdr3_nt: TGTGCCAGCAGCCGACTGGGCTCCGGGGCGCAGTATTTT
v_call: TRBV7-6; d_call: -; j_call: TRBJ1-2; clone_size: few; cdr3_aa: CASSDRGGNYGYTF; cdr3_nt: TGTGCCAGCAGCGACAGAGGTGGGAACTATGGCTACACCTTC
v_call: TRBV6-5; d_call: TRBD1; j_call: TRBJ1-2; clone_size: -; cdr3_aa: CASSYEGAYGYTF; cdr3_nt: TGTGCCAGCAGTTACGAGGGGGCCTATGGCTACACCTTC
v_call: TRBV30; d_call: TRBD1; j_call: TRBJ1-6; clone_size: few; cdr3_aa: CAWSGQGLAPLHF; cdr3_nt: TGTGCCTGGAGCGGACAGGGACTGGCGCCCCTCCACTTT
v_call: TRBV6-6; d_call: -; j_call: TRBJ2-3; clone_size: few; cdr3_aa: CASSYGQATDTQYF; cdr3_nt: TGTGCCAGCAGTTACGGCCAGGCGACAGATACGCAGTATTTT
v_call: TRBV5-4; d_call: -; j_call: TRBJ2-6; clone_size: few; cdr3_aa: CASSWKSSGANVLTF; cdr3_nt: TGTGCCAGCAGCTGGAAGAGCTCTGGGGCCAACGTCCTGACTTTC
v_call: TRBV5-1; d_call: -; j_call: TRBJ1-1; clone_size: -; cdr3_aa: CASSLGVSLNTEAFF; cdr3_nt: TGCGCCAGCAGCTTGGGCGTCTCCTTGAACACTGAAGCTTTCTTT
v_call: TRBV28; d_call: -; j_call: TRBJ2-3; clone_size: few; cdr3_aa: CASMDRADTQYF; cdr3_nt: TGTGCCAGCATGGACCGCGCAGATACGCAGTATTTT
v_call: TRBV5-6; d_call: -; j_call: TRBJ1-2; clone_size: -; cdr3_aa: CASSFDGANYGYTF; cdr3_nt: TGTGCCAGCAGCTTCGACGGGGCCAACTATGGCTACACCTTC
v_call: TRBV4-2; d_call: -; j_call: TRBJ1-3; clone_size: few; cdr3_aa: CASSQGQDSGNTIYF; cdr3_nt: TGTGCCAGCAGCCAAGGACAGGACTCTGGAAACACCATATATTTT
v_call: TRBV29-1; d_call: TRBD1; j_call: TRBJ1-3; clone_size: -; cdr3_aa: CSVEKTGAGNTIYF; cdr3_nt: TGCAGCGTTGAAAAGACAGGGGCTGGAAACACCATATATTTT